A single T cell receptor (beta chain) is shown here with its context. This sample is part of a study of blood T cell repertoires in COVID-19. Generated by immunoSEQ multiplex PCR, the TCRdb table keeps only in-frame clones and is missing some. The repertoire has about 98,000 clones, approximately 72% of them found once; the top ten carry around a quarter. V was shortened by 8 bases and J by 6 bases, with 14 bases between the two germline ends. The CDR3 has 13 amino acids. Germline lookup yields CDR1 SGHNT and CDR2 YENEEA. The sequencing sample was made of peripheral blood. The chain uses TRBV11-3 and TRBJ2-1; D is uncertain. The TCR sequence derives from a man in his 70s with acute or convalescent COVID-19. The CDR3 sequence: CASALPSANEQFF. The DNA of the CDR3 is TGTGCCAGCGCATTGCCCAGTGCCAATGAGCAGTTCTTC.